One TCR beta chain is described in this entry. Sequencing was performed with immunoSEQ multiplex PCR; in TCRdb, only in-frame clones are kept and a portion is missing. Among around 700,000 clones listed, roughly 78% were seen once. CDR1 is MNHEY, CDR2 SVGAGI, per germline. V was pared by 6 bases and J by 6 bases, with 11 bases of the junction left unmatched. CDR3 length: 15 amino acids. The source of the sample is a study of shared clonotypes between healthy human individuals. The chain couples TRBV6-5 to TRBJ1-2; 9 bases line up with TRBD1. Input material: memory CD4+ T cells sorted from blood. Subset defined: CD45RA-negative fraction. This TCR derives from a woman aged 25 to 45 in good health. The CDR3 bases are TGTGCCAGCAGAACGACGGGGGACAGGGTAGATGGCTACACCTTC. Protein: CASRTTGDRVDGYTF.